This T cell receptor (beta chain) was captured by sequencing in a study of control samples from healthy donors and cancer patients. Only in-frame clones appear in the TCRdb table, and some are missing; sequencing was by immunoSEQ multiplex PCR. The sample records approximately 150,000 clones, over 85% being singletons. The CDR3 totals 11 residues. The V gene lost 5 bases and the J gene lost 0 bases, with 1 base spanning the gap. CDR1 and CDR2 (germline): SNHLY, FYNNEI. The J gene is TRBJ1-2, the V gene TRBV2; D unclear. Sequences were obtained from PBMCs. This receptor was obtained from a man aged 45-65 years with head and neck cancer. Here the CDR3 reads CASSPNYGYTF. In DNA, the CDR3 is TGTGCCAGCAGTCCTAACTATGGCTACACCTTC.